Shown below are 5 T cell receptor beta chains from a single sample sequenced in a study of blood T cell repertoires in COVID-19. Only in-frame clones appear in the TCRdb table, and some are missing; sequencing was by immunoSEQ multiplex PCR. The sample has approximately 150,000 clones, about 91% seen once. Sequenced material: peripheral blood. These receptors were obtained from a woman aged 50 to 60 with acute or convalescent COVID-19.

The chain is built from TRBV30 and TRBJ2-7; 9 bases map to TRBD1. The CDR3 covers 15 residues. Germline V CDR1 and CDR2: GTSNPN, SVGIG (reference sequence). The junction had 5 bases not matched to a gene; V was cut back by 2 bases and J by 0 bases. The CDR3: CAWSSGQGTSYEQYF. CDR3 nucleotide sequence: TGTGCCTGGAGTTCAGGACAGGGGACCTCCTACGAGCAGTACTTC.

This clone turned up a few times. This rearrangement joins TRBV5-4 to TRBJ2-4; D perhaps matches TRBD1 (5 bases). Germline CDR1 and CDR2: SGHNT and YYREEE (reference sequence). V shed 0 bases and J shed 8 bases, with 15 bases lying between them. The CDR3 spans 15 residues. DNA of the CDR3: TGTGCCAGCAGCTTGGTAGGGTACAGGAACGACATTCAGTACTTC. This encodes CASSLVGYRNDIQYF.

This chain joins TRBV19 and TRBJ1-3, with D perhaps matching TRBD1 (5 bases). V shed 5 bases and J shed 0 bases, with 11 bases lying between them. Germline CDR1 LNHDA, CDR2 SQIVND (reference sequence). This CDR3 contains 15 residues. CDR3 in DNA: TGTGCCAGTAGTGTGGGACTGGCCTCTGGAAACACCATATATTTT. It translates to CASSVGLASGNTIYF. Together with reference TRBV19 and TRBJ1-3, the CDR3 gives the full variable domain: DGGITQSPKYLFRKEGQNVTLSCEQNLNHDAMYWYRQDPGQGLRLIYYSQIVNDFQKGDIAEGYSVSREKKESFPLTVTSAQKNPTAFYLCASSVGLASGNTIYFGEGSWLTVV.

The V and J genes are TRBV19 and TRBJ2-7, with D perhaps TRBD1 (6 bases). From germline, CDR1 is LNHDA and CDR2 SQIVND (reference sequence). The CDR3 runs 15 residues. The germline V and J ends were trimmed by 0 bases and 5 bases, with 14 bases remaining between them. This CDR3 reads CASSIDRTEIDEQYF. The CDR3 bases are TGTGCCAGTAGTATAGATAGGACAGAGATCGACGAGCAGTACTTC.

The rearrangement joins TRBV5-6 to TRBJ2-7, with D perhaps matching TRBD1 (6 bases). In germline, CDR1 is SGHDT, CDR2 YYEEEE. V lost 4 bases to trimming and J lost 2 bases, with 10 bases between them. CDR3 length: 13 amino acids. For the CDR3, the DNA is TGTGCCAGCAGCCCCGGACAGACCTACGAGCAGTACTTC. This codes for CASSPGQTYEQYF.